This T cell receptor (beta chain) was identified in a study of shared T cell receptors in the human thymus. The data were produced by immunoSEQ multiplex PCR, yet TCRdb's version contains in-frame clones alone and is incomplete. Of around 67,000 clones in the sample, about 95% were seen once. Per the germline V gene, CDR1 is SEHNR and CDR2 is FQNEAQ (reference sequence). CDR3 length: 18 amino acids. V lost 1 base, J lost 1 base, and 16 bases lay in between. This sequence joins TRBV7-9 and TRBJ2-2; no clear D gene. The source material was thymocytes. The receptor was derived from a human donor. The chain's CDR3 is CASSLVQIQLMNTGELFF. The DNA of the CDR3 is TGTGCCAGCAGCTTAGTGCAAATACAACTGATGAACACCGGGGAGCTGTTTTTT.